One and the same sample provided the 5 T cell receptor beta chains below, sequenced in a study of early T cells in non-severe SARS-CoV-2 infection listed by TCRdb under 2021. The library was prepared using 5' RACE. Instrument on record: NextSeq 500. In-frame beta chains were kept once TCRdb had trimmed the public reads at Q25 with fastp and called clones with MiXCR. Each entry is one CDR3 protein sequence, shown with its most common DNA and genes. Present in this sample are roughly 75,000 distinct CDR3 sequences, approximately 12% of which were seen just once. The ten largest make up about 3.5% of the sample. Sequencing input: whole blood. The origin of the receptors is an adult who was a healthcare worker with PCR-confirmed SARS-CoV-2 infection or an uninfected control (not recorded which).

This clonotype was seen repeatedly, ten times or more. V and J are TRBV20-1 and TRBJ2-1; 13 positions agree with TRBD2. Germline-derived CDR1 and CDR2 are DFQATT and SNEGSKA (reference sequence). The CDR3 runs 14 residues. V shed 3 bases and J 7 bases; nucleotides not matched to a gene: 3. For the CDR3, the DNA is TGCAGTGCTAGGACGACTAGCGGGAGGAATGAGCAGTTCTTC. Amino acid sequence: CSARTTSGRNEQFF.

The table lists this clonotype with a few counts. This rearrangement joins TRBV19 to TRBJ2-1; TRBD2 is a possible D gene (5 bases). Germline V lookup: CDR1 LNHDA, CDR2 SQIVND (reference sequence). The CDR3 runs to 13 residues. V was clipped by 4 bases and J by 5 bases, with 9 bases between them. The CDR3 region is CASSTTINNEQFF. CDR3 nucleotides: TGTGCCAGTAGTACGACTATAAACAATGAGCAGTTCTTC.

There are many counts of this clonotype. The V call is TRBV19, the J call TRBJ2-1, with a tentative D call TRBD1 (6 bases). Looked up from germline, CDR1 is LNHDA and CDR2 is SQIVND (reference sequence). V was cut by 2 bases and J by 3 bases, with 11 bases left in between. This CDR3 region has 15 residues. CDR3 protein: CASSISGVIYNEQFF. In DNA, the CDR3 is TGTGCCAGTAGTATATCAGGGGTGATCTACAATGAGCAGTTCTTC.

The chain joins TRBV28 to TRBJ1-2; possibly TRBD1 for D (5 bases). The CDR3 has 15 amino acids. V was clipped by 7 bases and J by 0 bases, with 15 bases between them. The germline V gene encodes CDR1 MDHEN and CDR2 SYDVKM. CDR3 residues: CASIIGGRANYGYTF. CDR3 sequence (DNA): TGTGCCAGCATTATCGGGGGTAGGGCTAACTATGGCTACACCTTC.

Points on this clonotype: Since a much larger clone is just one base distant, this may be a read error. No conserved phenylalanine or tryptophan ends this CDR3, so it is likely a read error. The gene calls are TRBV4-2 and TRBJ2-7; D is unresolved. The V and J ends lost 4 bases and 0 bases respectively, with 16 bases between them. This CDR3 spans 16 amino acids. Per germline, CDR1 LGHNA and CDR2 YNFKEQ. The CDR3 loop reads CASSPNPPESSYEQYL. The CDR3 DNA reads TGTGCCAGCAGCCCGAACCCCCCAGAGAGCTCCTACGAGCAGTACCTC.